The subject of this entry is one T cell receptor beta chain. Under the authors' procedure: Amplifying reference gene primers gave estimates of nucleated cell counts. Assay used: immunoSEQ multiplex PCR; TCRdb lists only in-frame clones, some missing. The V and J calls and clone size were taken over from that table, and D and trimming were inferred from the DNA. The sample records around 190,000 clones, nearly 90% being singletons. The data derive from a study of blood T cell repertoires in COVID-19. About the research overall: The United States, Italy and Spain supplied acute and convalescent COVID-19 samples. Sources were T cells, B-cell-depleted T cells, or PBMCs; the material itself was cDNA or gDNA.

CDR3 size: 14 residues. Germline CDR1 reads MNHNY; CDR2 reads SVGAGI (reference sequence). Trimming took 5 bases from V and 0 from J, leaving 9 bases between them. The material sequenced was peripheral blood. This chain links TRBV6-6 with TRBJ2-3; D is unclear. The source is a man between 18 and 35 years old who had recovered from COVID-19. CDR3 in amino acids: CASSDFTSTDTQYF. The CDR3 DNA sequence: TGTGCCAGCAGTGACTTTACTAGCACAGATACGCAGTATTTT.